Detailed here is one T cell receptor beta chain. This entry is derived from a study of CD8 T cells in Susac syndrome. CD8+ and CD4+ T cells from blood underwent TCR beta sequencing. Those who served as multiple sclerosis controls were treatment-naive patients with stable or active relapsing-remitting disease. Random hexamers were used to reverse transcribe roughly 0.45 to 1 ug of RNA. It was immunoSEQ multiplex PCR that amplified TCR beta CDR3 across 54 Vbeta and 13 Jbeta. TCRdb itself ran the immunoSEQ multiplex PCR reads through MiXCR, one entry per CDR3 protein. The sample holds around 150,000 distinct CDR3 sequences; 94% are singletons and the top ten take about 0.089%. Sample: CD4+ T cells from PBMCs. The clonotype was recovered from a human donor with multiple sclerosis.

CDR3 sequence: CSASRDMIAKNIQYF. Written as DNA, the CDR3 is TGCAGTGCTAGTAGGGACATGATAGCCAAAAACATTCAGTACTTC. The chain couples TRBV20-1 to TRBJ2-4, with D possibly being TRBD1 (6 bases). Trimming left V 3 bases short and J 0 bases short, with 12 bases between. Germline V gives CDR1 DFQATT, CDR2 SNEGSKA (reference sequence). This CDR3 comprises 15 residues.